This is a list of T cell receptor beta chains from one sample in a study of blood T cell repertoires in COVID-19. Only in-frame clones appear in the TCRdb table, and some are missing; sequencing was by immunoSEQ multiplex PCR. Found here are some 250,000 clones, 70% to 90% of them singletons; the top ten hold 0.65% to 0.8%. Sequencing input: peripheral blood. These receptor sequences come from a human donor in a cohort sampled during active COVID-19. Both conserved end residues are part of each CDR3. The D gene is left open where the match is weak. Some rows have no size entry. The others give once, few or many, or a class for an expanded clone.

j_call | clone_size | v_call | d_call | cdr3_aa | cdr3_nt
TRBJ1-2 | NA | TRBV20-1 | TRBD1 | CSAKTGGGYTF | TGCAGTGCTAAGACAGGGGGAGGCTACACCTTC
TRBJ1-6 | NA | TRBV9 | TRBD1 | CASSVSQGDNSPLHF | TGTGCCAGCAGCGTATCGCAGGGGGATAATTCACCCCTCCACTTT
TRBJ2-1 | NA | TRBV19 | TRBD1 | CASSGGQGGGNEQFF | TGTGCCAGTAGTGGGGGACAGGGGGGAGGCAATGAGCAGTTCTTC
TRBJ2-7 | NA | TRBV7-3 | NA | CASSLKEGYEQYF | TGTGCCAGCAGCTTAAAGGAGGGCTACGAGCAGTACTTC
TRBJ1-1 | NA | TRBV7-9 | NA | CASSLGGTRTTEAFF | TGTGCCAGCAGCTTAGGAGGGACTCGGACAACTGAAGCTTTCTTT
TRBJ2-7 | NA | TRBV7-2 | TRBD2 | CASSTASGGAYEQYF | TGTGCCAGCAGCACCGCTAGCGGGGGGGCCTACGAGCAGTACTTC
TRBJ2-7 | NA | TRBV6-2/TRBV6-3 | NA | CASSSSNTYEQYF | TGTGCCAGCAGTTCGAGCAATACCTACGAGCAGTACTTC
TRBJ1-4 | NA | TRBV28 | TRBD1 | CASSRLQGNEKLFF | TGTGCCAGCAGTCGCCTACAGGGGAATGAAAAACTGTTTTTT
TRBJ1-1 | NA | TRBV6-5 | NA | CASWRPPNTEAFF | TGTGCCAGCTGGCGGCCCCCCAACACTGAAGCTTTCTTT
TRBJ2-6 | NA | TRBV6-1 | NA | CASSEAARAGANVLTF | TGTGCCAGCAGTGAAGCCGCGAGGGCTGGGGCCAACGTCCTGACTTTC
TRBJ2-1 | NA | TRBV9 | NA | CASSVAPSEQFF | TGTGCCAGCAGCGTAGCCCCGAGTGAGCAGTTCTTC
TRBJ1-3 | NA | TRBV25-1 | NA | CASSEIDRRNGNTIYF | TGTGCCAGCAGTGAAATAGACAGGAGAAATGGAAACACCATATATTTT
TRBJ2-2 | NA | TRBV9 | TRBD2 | CASSVVAGGNTGELFF | TGTGCCAGCAGCGTAGTAGCGGGAGGGAACACCGGGGAGCTGTTTTTT
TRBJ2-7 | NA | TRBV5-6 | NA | CASSLGQGSYEQYF | TGTGCCAGCAGCTTGGGGCAGGGGAGCTACGAGCAGTACTTC
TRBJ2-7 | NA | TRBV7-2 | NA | CASSLNGGETYEQYF | TGTGCCAGCAGCTTAAACGGTGGGGAGACGTACGAGCAGTACTTC
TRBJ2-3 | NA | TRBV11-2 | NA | CASSLDPSGTGTDTQYF | TGTGCCAGCAGCTTAGACCCCAGCGGAACGGGCACAGATACGCAGTATTTT
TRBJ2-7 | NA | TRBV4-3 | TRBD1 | CASSQERTGLTSYEQYF | TGCGCCAGCAGCCAGGAACGGACAGGCCTGACCTCCTACGAGCAGTACTTC
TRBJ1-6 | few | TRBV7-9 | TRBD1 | CASRIGQGPSPLHF | TGTGCCAGCAGGATCGGACAGGGTCCCTCACCCCTCCACTTT
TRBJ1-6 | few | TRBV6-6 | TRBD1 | CAGRDRAESNSPLHF | TGTGCCGGCCGGGACAGGGCAGAGAGTAATTCACCCCTCCACTTT
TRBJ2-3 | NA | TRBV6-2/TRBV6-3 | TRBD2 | CASSPAGLAGVTDTQYF | TGTGCCAGCAGTCCCGCGGGACTAGCGGGGGTTACAGATACGCAGTATTTT
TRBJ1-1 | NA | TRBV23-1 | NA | CASRKQGTNTEAFF | TGCGCCAGCAGAAAACAGGGAACGAACACTGAAGCTTTCTTT
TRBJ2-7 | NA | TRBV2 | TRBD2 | CASSFGLAGVYEQYF | TGTGCCAGCAGCTTCGGACTAGCGGGGGTCTACGAGCAGTACTTC
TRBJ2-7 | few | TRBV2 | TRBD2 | CASSVMGTTRSEQYF | TGTGCCAGCAGTGTGATGGGGACTACTAGATCCGAGCAGTACTTC
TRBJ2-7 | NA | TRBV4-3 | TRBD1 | CASSQETTGTYEQYF | TGCGCCAGCAGCCAAGAGACGACAGGGACCTACGAGCAGTACTTC
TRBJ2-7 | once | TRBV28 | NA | CASSHGGRTYEQYF | TGTGCCAGCAGTCATGGTGGCAGAACCTACGAGCAGTACTTC
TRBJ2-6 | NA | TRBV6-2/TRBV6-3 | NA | CASSLDTSGANVLTF | TGTGCCAGCAGCTTGGACACCTCTGGGGCCAACGTCCTGACTTTC
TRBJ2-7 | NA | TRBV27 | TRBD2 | CASSLAGLAGAYEQYF | TGTGCCAGCAGTTTAGCGGGACTAGCGGGAGCCTACGAGCAGTACTTC
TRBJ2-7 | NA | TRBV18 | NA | CASQDGSPKDEQYF | TGTGCCAGCCAAGACGGGTCCCCAAAGGACGAGCAGTACTTC
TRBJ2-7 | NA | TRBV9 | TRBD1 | CASSAGQGVSYEQYF | TGTGCCAGCAGCGCAGGACAGGGGGTTTCCTACGAGCAGTACTTC
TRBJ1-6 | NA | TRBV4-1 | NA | CASSRFGGRGGSPLHF | TGCGCCAGCAGCCGGTTCGGGGGGCGTGGGGGTTCACCCCTCCACTTT
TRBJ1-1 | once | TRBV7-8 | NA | CASSLESGVNWNTEAFF | TGTGCCAGCAGCTTAGAGTCAGGGGTCAATTGGAACACTGAAGCTTTCTTT
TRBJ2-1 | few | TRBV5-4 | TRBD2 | CASSAASGGYNEQFF | TGTGCCAGCAGCGCGGCTAGCGGGGGGTACAATGAGCAGTTCTTC
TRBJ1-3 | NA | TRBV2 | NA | CASIWGHNSGNTIYF | TGTGCCAGCATATGGGGACATAACTCTGGAAACACCATATATTTT
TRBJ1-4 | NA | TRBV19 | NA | CASSSPPTATNEKLFF | TGTGCCAGTAGTAGTCCTCCGACAGCAACTAATGAAAAACTGTTTTTT
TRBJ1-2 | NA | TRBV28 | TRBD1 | CASRSGQGYEGYTF | TGTGCCAGCAGGAGTGGACAGGGGTACGAGGGCTACACCTTC
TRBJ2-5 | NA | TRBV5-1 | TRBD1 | CASSLAWTGEQETQYF | TGCGCCAGCAGCTTGGCCTGGACAGGGGAACAAGAGACCCAGTACTTC
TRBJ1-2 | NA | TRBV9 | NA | CASSVYQNRDTNYGYTF | TGTGCCAGCAGCGTTTATCAAAACAGGGATACTAACTATGGCTACACCTTC
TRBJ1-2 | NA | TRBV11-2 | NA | CASSLGVNYGYTF | TGTGCCAGCAGCTTAGGCGTTAACTATGGCTACACCTTC
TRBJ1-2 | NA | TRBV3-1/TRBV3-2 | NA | CASSQGQGNYGYTF | TGTGCCAGCAGCCAAGGTCAGGGAAACTATGGCTACACCTTC
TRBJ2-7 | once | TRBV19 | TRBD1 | CASSMNRGQKEQYF | TGTGCCAGTAGTATGAACAGGGGGCAAAAAGAGCAGTACTTC
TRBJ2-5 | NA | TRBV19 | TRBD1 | CASRHTGEETQYF | TGTGCCAGTAGACACACAGGGGAAGAGACCCAGTACTTC
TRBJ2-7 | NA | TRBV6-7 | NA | CASTPWTSFSYEQYF | TGTGCCAGCACCCCATGGACTTCGTTCTCCTACGAGCAGTACTTC
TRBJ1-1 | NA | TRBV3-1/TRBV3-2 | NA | CASSQDQGLAEAFF | TGTGCCAGCAGCCAAGATCAGGGGCTCGCTGAAGCTTTCTTT
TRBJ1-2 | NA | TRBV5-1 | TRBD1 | CASTLTGPNYGYTF | TGCGCCAGCACCTTGACAGGGCCGAACTATGGCTACACCTTC
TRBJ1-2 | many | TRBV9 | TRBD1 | CASSARWDRVDGYTF | TGTGCCAGCAGCGCCCGATGGGACAGGGTGGATGGCTACACCTTC
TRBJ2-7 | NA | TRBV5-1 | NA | CASSLEGFNYEQYF | TGCGCCAGCAGCTTGGAGGGGTTTAACTACGAGCAGTACTTC
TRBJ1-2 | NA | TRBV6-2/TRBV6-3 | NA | CASSYSVRGNDYGYTF | TGTGCCAGCAGTTACTCCGTACGGGGTAACGACTATGGCTACACCTTC
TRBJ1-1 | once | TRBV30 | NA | CAWSGGTYTEAFF | TGTGCCTGGAGTGGCGGGACGTACACTGAAGCTTTCTTT
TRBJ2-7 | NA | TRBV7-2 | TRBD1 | CASSFGQDSYEQYF | TGTGCCAGCAGCTTCGGACAGGACTCCTACGAGCAGTACTTC
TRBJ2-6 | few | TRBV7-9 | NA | CASGLSNTRSGANVLTF | TGTGCCAGCGGACTGAGTAACACCCGCTCTGGGGCCAACGTCCTGACTTTC
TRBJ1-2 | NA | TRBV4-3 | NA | CASSPSLRGIDNYGYTF | TGCGCCAGCAGCCCAAGCCTTAGGGGGATTGATAACTATGGCTACACCTTC
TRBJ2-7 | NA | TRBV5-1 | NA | CASVPGDRSYEQYF | TGCGCCAGCGTCCCCGGGGATCGATCCTACGAGCAGTACTTC
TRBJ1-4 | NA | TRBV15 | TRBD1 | CATRRGQGARGTNEKLFF | TGTGCCACCCGGCGGGGCCAGGGGGCGCGGGGAACTAATGAAAAACTGTTTTTT
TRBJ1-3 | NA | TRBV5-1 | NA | CASSLSGSGNTIYF | TGCGCCAGCAGCTTGAGCGGGTCGGGAAACACCATATATTTT